The clone carrying this T cell receptor beta chain is labeled as medium-sized. The antigen remains unidentified. This CDR3 spans 14 amino acids. Germline-derived CDR1 and CDR2 are MNHNS and SASEGT. Between the trimmed V and J ends, which lost 2 bases and 0 bases, there was a span of 7 bases. This sample was taken from a study of vaccination and CD4 T cells after COVID-19. Overall study context: Control cultures, each given a CEFX pool, an HIV-1 Nef pool, or no peptide, were included.

Documented treatment: roughly 10-day PBMC culture with coronavirus spike peptide pools or control peptides (ViraFEST assay). With peptide pools, ViraFEST first expanded antigen-specific T cells and afterwards sequenced their TCRs. Oncomine TCR Beta short-read sequencing was applied to DNA from cultured CD4+ T cells. TCRdb recomputed calls from the PCR reads with MiXCR, one row per CDR3 protein. This sample has some 19,000 distinct CDR3 sequences, with less than 50% found just once. The study's findings and limits: Spike mono-reactivity applied to 304 of 307 vaccine-specific clones detected in convalescent patients.

The TCR was taken from a human donor with COVID-19. The V and J genes are TRBV6-1 and TRBJ1-2; D is uncertain. The material sequenced was cultured CD4+ T cells from blood. The CDR3 DNA reads TGTGCCAGCAGTGAAAACCCGACTAACTATGGCTACACCTTC. Protein product: CASSENPTNYGYTF.